The 5 T cell receptor beta chains listed next were all sequenced from one sample in a study of cytomegalovirus exposure and HLA in healthy donors. Researchers ran the PCR with 60 Vbeta and 13 Jbeta primers. The protocol was immunoSEQ multiplex PCR, while the TCRdb copy is restricted to in-frame clones and leaves out a portion. The table includes roughly 160,000 clones, roughly 77% detected once. The sample was PBMCs. All receptors derive from a man aged 30-40 years in good health and CMV-seropositive.

This clone has more than one count but fewer than ten. The chain carries TRBV5-4 and TRBJ1-2; 11 nucleotides align to TRBD1. CDR3 length: 14 residues. V lost 4 bases, J lost 7 bases, and 6 bases stayed unmatched. Germline assignment: CDR1 SGHNT and CDR2 YYREEE (reference sequence). CDR3 nucleotide sequence: TGTGCCAGCAGCATGGACAGGGGGCGGAGTGGCTACACCTTC. This encodes CASSMDRGRSGYTF.

The chain employs TRBV28 and TRBJ1-4, with TRBD1 matching 10 bases. The CDR3 extends over 14 amino acids. Germline V gene sequence: CDR1 MDHEN, CDR2 SYDVKM. J gave up 7 bases and V 5 bases, and 4 bases lay outside the gene matches. CDR3 in amino acids: CASSRQGAGEKLFF. The CDR3 DNA reads TGTGCCAGCAGTAGACAGGGGGCTGGTGAAAAACTGTTTTTT.

This sequence joins TRBV19 and TRBJ2-3; 8 bases line up with TRBD2. The CDR3 extends over 17 amino acids. Trimming took 3 bases from V and 0 from J; bases not matched to a gene: 8. Germline V gene lookup returns CDR1 LNHDA and CDR2 SQIVND (reference sequence). The CDR3 DNA is TGTGCCAGTAGTATCTTCCTTAGCGGGACTAGCACAGATACGCAGTATTTT. Translation: CASSIFLSGTSTDTQYF.

This sequence joins TRBV7-3 and TRBJ2-1; D ambiguous. The CDR3 sequence is 12 residues long. CDR1 SGHTA and CDR2 FQGTGA come from the germline V gene. V was pared by 2 bases and J by 6 bases, with 5 bases between. The CDR3 DNA reads as TGTGCCAGCAGCTTAGGTAGCAATGAGCAGTTCTTC. Translating gives CASSLGSNEQFF. Using reference TRBV7-3 and TRBJ2-1 for the parts outside the CDR3, the full variable domain is GAGVSQTPSNKVTEKGKYVELRCDPISGHTALYWYRQSLGQGPEFLIYFQGTGAADDSGLPNDRFFAVRPEGSVSTLKIQRTERGDSAVYLCASSLGSNEQFFGPGTRLTVL.

Only a few counts were recorded for this clone. The V call is TRBV6-1, the J call TRBJ2-3; 9 positions agree with TRBD2. The J segment lost 6 bases and the V segment lost 4 bases, leaving 5 bases of the junction unmatched. Germline V CDR1 and CDR2: MNHNS, SASEGT. This CDR3 has 14 amino acids. The CDR3 loop is CASSGAGGTDTQYF. The CDR3 nucleotides are TGTGCCAGCAGTGGAGCGGGGGGTACCGATACGCAGTATTTT.